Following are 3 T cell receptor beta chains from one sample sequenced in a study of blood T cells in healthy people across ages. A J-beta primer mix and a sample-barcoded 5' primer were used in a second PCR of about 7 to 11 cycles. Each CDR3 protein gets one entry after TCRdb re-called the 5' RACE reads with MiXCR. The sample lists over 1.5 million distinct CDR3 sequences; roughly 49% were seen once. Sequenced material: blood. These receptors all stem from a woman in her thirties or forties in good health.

CDR3 sequence: CASSLAWAGQGSYEQYF. For the CDR3, the DNA is TGTGCCAGCAGCTTAGCATGGGCAGGGCAGGGATCCTACGAGCAGTACTTC. The chain is built from TRBV11-2 and TRBJ2-7, with D maybe TRBD1 (5 bases). Germline CDR1 reads SGHAT; CDR2 reads FQNNGV. The CDR3 loop spans 17 amino acids. V was shortened by 1 base and J by 1 base, with 17 bases between the two germline ends. Based on the CDR3 plus reference TRBV11-2 and TRBJ2-7, the full variable domain is EAGVAQSPRYKIIEKRQSVAFWCNPISGHATLYWYQQILGQGPKLLIQFQNNGVVDDSQLPKDRFSAERLKGVDSTLKIQPAKLEDSAVYLCASSLAWAGQGSYEQYFGPGTRLTVT.

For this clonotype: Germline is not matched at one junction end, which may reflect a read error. The CDR3 DNA follows: TGCGTCAGCAGCCAACAGGGACAGAATAACTACGAGCAGTACTTC. It translates to CVSSQQGQNNYEQYF. The chain uses TRBV4-1 and TRBJ2-7; 7 bases are shared with TRBD1. Germline V gene sequence: CDR1 MGHRA, CDR2 YSYEKL. CDR3 length equals 15 residues.

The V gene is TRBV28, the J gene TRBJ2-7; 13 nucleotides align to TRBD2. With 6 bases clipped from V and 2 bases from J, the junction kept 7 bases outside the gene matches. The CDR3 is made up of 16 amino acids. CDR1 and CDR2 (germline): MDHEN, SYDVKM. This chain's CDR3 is CASRRTSGGLPYEQYF. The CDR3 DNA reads TGTGCCAGCAGAAGGACTAGCGGGGGCCTCCCCTACGAGCAGTACTTC.